This TCR beta chain was captured by sequencing in a study of human T cells and chemical hapten exposure. The time point was: patch test 2, 6 weeks after DPC sensitization. Sample treatment: therapeutic diphenylcyclopropenone sensitization with weekly scalp DPC. The CDR3 covers 18 residues. With V trimmed by 2 bases and J by 6 bases, 8 bases remained unmatched. The V gene's germline CDR1 is SGHTA and CDR2 FQGNSA. Via MiXCR, TCRdb re-called the RACE reads, giving one row per CDR3 protein. The table has some 79,000 distinct CDR3 sequences, roughly a tenth seen once; the top ten hold more than 4%. The TCR comes from a woman aged 45-59 years with alopecia areata. Some clones in this sample may be carry-over from other donors' samples. The chain has TRBV7-2 and TRBJ1-6; 12 bases line up with TRBD1. The sample here was whole blood, taken in connection with sensitization to the hapten diphenylcyclopropenone (DPC). CDR3 protein: CASSLLGTGGPLNSPLHF. DNA of the CDR3: TGTGCCAGCAGCTTACTGGGGACAGGGGGCCCCCTTAATTCACCCCTCCACTTT. Looking up the rest from reference TRBV7-2 and TRBJ1-6 gives the full variable domain: GAGVSQSPSNKVTEKGKDVELRCDPISGHTALYWYRQSLGQGLEFLIYFQGNSAPDKSGLPSDRFSAERTGGSVSTLTIQRTQQEDSAVYLCASSLLGTGGPLNSPLHFGNGTRLTVT.